These 23 T cell receptor beta chains share one sample of origin, sequenced in a study of blood T cell repertoires in COVID-19. The table came from immunoSEQ multiplex PCR; TCRdb's copy has only in-frame clones and leaves some out. The top ten hold around 11% of the sample, which has hundreds of thousands of clones, around 86% seen once. The sequenced sample consisted of peripheral blood. The source is a woman aged 55-69 years with active or convalescent COVID-19.

The chain is built from TRBV19 and TRBJ1-1; tentative D call: TRBD1 (5 bases). The V gene's germline CDR1 is LNHDA and CDR2 SQIVND (reference sequence). Deletions cut 7 bases from V and 6 bases from J, with 12 bases between. The CDR3 is 12 amino acids. DNA of the CDR3: TGTGCCAGTAACCAGGGTTACGCTGAAGCTTTCTTT. Protein: CASNQGYAEAFF.

The genes are TRBV5-1 and TRBJ2-1; 7 nucleotides align to TRBD2. Germline values: CDR1 SGHRS, CDR2 YFSETQ. This CDR3 has 14 amino acids. The V segment lost 4 bases and the J segment 1 base; nucleotides outside the gene matches: 2. The CDR3 loop is CASSRGGSYNEQFF. CDR3 bases: TGCGCCAGCAGCCGCGGGGGTTCCTACAATGAGCAGTTCTTC.

Concerning this clone itself: Additional DNA sequences in this sample encode the identical CDR3. This chain connects TRBV27 to TRBJ2-6; TRBD1 might be the D (6 bases). CDR1 is MNHEY and CDR2 is SMNVEV in the germline V gene (reference sequence). The CDR3 covers 15 residues. V was trimmed by 5 bases and J by 4 bases, leaving 12 bases between them. The CDR3 sequence: CASSLTGTGANVLTF. The CDR3 nucleotides read TGTGCCAGCAGTCTTACAGGGACCGGGGCCAACGTCCTGACTTTC.

This chain connects TRBV27 to TRBJ1-2, with D possibly being TRBD1 (6 bases). CDR3 size: 13 residues. V lost 0 bases, J lost 8 bases, and 10 bases lay in between. The V gene's germline CDR1 is MNHEY and CDR2 SMNVEV (reference sequence). CDR3 DNA sequence: TGTGCCAGCAGTTTATCCAGGGGTGAGGGCTACACCTTC. Protein product: CASSLSRGEGYTF.

The rearrangement links TRBV3-1 (or the pseudogene TRBV3-2) to TRBJ1-2; 7 bases are a match to TRBD1. V lost 1 base and J lost 13; bases outside the gene matches: 6. The CDR3 extends over 12 amino acids. Germline V gene lookup returns CDR1 LGHDT and CDR2 YNNKEL (reference sequence). CDR3 DNA sequence: TGTGCCAGCAGCCAAGTTGAGGGGGCGGGCACCTTC. It specifies CASSQVEGAGTF.

J is TRBJ1-6 and V is TRBV25-1, with a tentative D call TRBD1 (5 bases). V was shortened by 4 bases and J by 10 bases, with 14 bases between the two germline ends. Germline CDR1 reads MGHDK; CDR2 reads SYGVNS. The length of the CDR3 is 14 residues. In nucleotides, the CDR3 is TGTGCCAGCAGTGTCGAGACAGTCCAATCACCCCTCCACTTT. Its protein product is CASSVETVQSPLHF.

The chain couples TRBV27 to TRBJ1-2, with D possibly being TRBD1 (5 bases). V lost 6 bases and J lost 2, with 10 bases in between. The CDR3 sequence is 13 residues long. Looked up from germline, CDR1 is MNHEY and CDR2 is SMNVEV (reference sequence). In DNA form, the CDR3 reads TGTGCCAGCAGATCCCCAGGGAACTATGGCTACACCTTC. It codes for CASRSPGNYGYTF.

The rearrangement uses TRBV7-3 and TRBJ2-2, with 11 bases identical to TRBD2. The ends lost 5 bases at V and 1 base at J; junction bases unmatched: 3. This CDR3 is 16 amino acids long. Germline assignment: CDR1 SGHTA and CDR2 FQGTGA. This chain's CDR3 is CASSPLAGGNTGELFF. The CDR3 DNA reads as TGTGCCAGCAGCCCGCTAGCGGGGGGGAACACCGGGGAGCTGTTTTTT.

V is TRBV5-4 and J is TRBJ2-7; TRBD2 matches 10 bases. CDR1 and CDR2 (germline): SGHNT, YYREEE (reference sequence). This CDR3 is 13 amino acids long. The V segment lost 5 bases and the J segment 5 bases; nucleotides outside the gene matches: 4. The CDR3 bases are TGTGCCAGCAGTTCCGGGACTAGCGACGAGCAGTACTTC. It yields the protein CASSSGTSDEQYF.

This clone turned up a few times. The rearrangement uses TRBV13 and TRBJ2-7; the D gene is possibly TRBD1 (5 bases). The CDR3 loop spans 16 amino acids. V gave up 0 bases and J gave up 3 bases, with 15 bases separating them. Per the germline V gene, CDR1 is PRHDT and CDR2 is FYEKMQ (reference sequence). This CDR3 reads CASSLGARQLHYEQYF. The CDR3 coding sequence is TGTGCCAGCAGCTTAGGCGCGAGACAGCTACACTACGAGCAGTACTTC.

This chain joins TRBV23-1 and TRBJ2-5; tentative D call: TRBD1 (6 bases). TRBV23-1 is an ORF; its function is uncertain. V lost 3 bases and J lost 5, with 13 bases in between. This CDR3 contains 14 residues. The CDR3 region is CASSQDPGVETQYF. The DNA of the CDR3 is TGCGCCAGCAGTCAGGATCCAGGGGTTGAGACCCAGTACTTC.

The chain couples TRBV10-2 to TRBJ1-2; D uncertain. V was shortened by 2 bases and J by 4 bases, with 5 bases between the two germline ends. The CDR3 length is 12 residues. Germline CDR1 is WSHSY and CDR2 is SAAADI. CDR3 bases: TGCGCCAGCAGTGAGGGCAGCTATGGCTACACCTTC. Translated, it gives CASSEGSYGYTF.

CDR3: CASGLPHHRGLRMNTEAFF. The CDR3 DNA reads TGTGCTAGTGGTTTGCCTCACCACAGGGGGCTTCGAATGAACACTGAAGCTTTCTTT. This sequence joins TRBV12-5 and TRBJ1-1, with 9 bases fitting TRBD1. The V gene end was trimmed by 2 bases and the J gene end by 0 bases; junction bases not matched to a gene: 13. This CDR3 is 19 amino acids long. Germline loops: CDR1 LGHNT, CDR2 FRNRAP.

The rearrangement joins TRBV19 to TRBJ2-5; 10 nucleotides align to TRBD1. The V and J ends lost 3 bases and 6 bases, in that order; junction bases with no gene match: 7. The germline V gene encodes CDR1 LNHDA and CDR2 SQIVND (reference sequence). The CDR3 totals 15 residues. In DNA form, the CDR3 reads TGTGCCAGTAGTATCATTCCGGGACAGGGGAAGACCCAGTACTTC. Translation gives CASSIIPGQGKTQYF.

J is TRBJ1-6 and V is TRBV4-1, with a tentative D call TRBD1 (6 bases). The CDR3 has 13 amino acids. V shed 3 bases and J shed 10 bases, with 10 bases lying between them. CDR1 and CDR2 from the germline V gene are MGHRA and YSYEKL. The CDR3 is CASSHYRDSPLHF. Here the CDR3 DNA reads TGCGCCAGCAGCCATTACAGGGACTCACCCCTCCACTTT.

V and J are TRBV5-8 and TRBJ2-1; no clear D gene. Trimming left V 0 bases short and J 9 bases short, with 16 bases between. CDR1 and CDR2 from the germline V gene are SGHTS and YDEGEE. The CDR3 has 15 amino acids. CDR3 DNA sequence: TGTGCCAGCAGCTTGGAGGCTAGAGTCTCGCGTGAGCAGTTCTTC. It is translated as CASSLEARVSREQFF.

The genes are TRBV3-1 (or the pseudogene TRBV3-2) and TRBJ2-3, with D perhaps TRBD2 (5 bases). The V end was cut by 1 base, the J end by 2 bases, with 10 bases between. CDR3 length: 15 amino acids. Germline V gives CDR1 LGHDT, CDR2 YNNKEL (reference sequence). As DNA, the CDR3 is TGTGCCAGCAGCCAAGGGTCGCTAGCCACAGATACGCAGTATTTT. Protein product: CASSQGSLATDTQYF.

This chain connects TRBV11-1 to TRBJ2-2; tentative D call: TRBD2 (5 bases). The CDR3 spans 15 residues. V lost 2 bases and J lost 4, with 11 bases in between. Germline V gives CDR1 SGHAT, CDR2 FQDESV (reference sequence). This CDR3 is CASSLISGSTGELFF. CDR3 bases: TGTGCCAGCAGCTTAATTTCGGGGAGCACCGGGGAGCTGTTTTTT. The whole variable domain, filled in from reference TRBV11-1 and TRBJ2-2, reads EAEVAQSPRYKITEKSQAVAFWCDPISGHATLYWYRQILGQGPELLVQFQDESVVDDSQLPKDRFSAERLKGVDSTLKIQPAELGDSAMYLCASSLISGSTGELFFGEGSRLTVL.

The rearrangement uses TRBV10-3 and TRBJ2-5, with TRBD1 as a possible D gene (7 bases). From germline, CDR1 is ENHRY and CDR2 SYGVKD. V shed 5 bases and J shed 5 bases, with 15 bases lying between them. The CDR3 extends over 14 amino acids. In DNA, the CDR3 is TGTGCCATCAGTAGGGGGCAGGGGGGCGAGACCCAGTACTTC. Translated, it gives CAISRGQGGETQYF.

This clone has a handful of counts. This chain uses TRBV5-1 with TRBJ2-1, with 15 bases aligning to TRBD2. The CDR3 runs 17 residues. CDR1 and CDR2 (germline): SGHRS, YFSETQ. Trimming took 4 bases from V and 8 from J; bases not matched to a gene: 10. Here the CDR3 DNA reads TGCGCCAGCAGCACCGGACTAGCGGGGGGGCCCGGGGATGAGCAGTTCTTC. Its translation: CASSTGLAGGPGDEQFF.

The V gene is TRBV27, the J gene TRBJ2-6; TRBD1 might be the D (6 bases). Trimming shortened V by 2 bases and J by 4 bases, and 18 bases separated the two germline ends. Germline CDR1 is MNHEY and CDR2 is SMNVEV (reference sequence). This CDR3 has 18 amino acids. The CDR3 is CASSLRIQGLAGANVLTF. CDR3 in DNA: TGTGCCAGCAGTTTAAGAATTCAGGGGTTGGCCGGGGCCAACGTCCTGACTTTC. The entire variable domain, with the rest obtained from reference TRBV27 and TRBJ2-6, is as follows: EAQVTQNPRYLITVTGKKLTVTCSQNMNHEYMSWYRQDPGLGLRQIYYSMNVEVTDKGDVPEGYKVSRKEKRNFPLILESPSPNQTSLYFCASSLRIQGLAGANVLTFGAGSRLTVL.

The V gene is TRBV19, the J gene TRBJ2-5; D possibly corresponds to TRBD2 (6 bases). The CDR3 covers 13 residues. V was cut by 6 bases and J by 1 base, with 9 bases left in between. Looked up from germline, CDR1 is LNHDA and CDR2 is SQIVND (reference sequence). CDR3 sequence reads: CASREGTQETQYF. DNA of the CDR3: TGTGCCAGTAGGGAGGGGACCCAAGAGACCCAGTACTTC.

The V call is TRBV6-6, the J call TRBJ2-3; D remains ambiguous. CDR1 is MNHNY, CDR2 SVGAGI, per germline (reference sequence). Trimming removed 0 bases from V and 5 bases from J, with 6 bases in between. The CDR3 is made up of 13 amino acids. The CDR3 DNA is TGTGCCAGCAGTTACTCGAGTCGAGATACGCAGTATTTT. This codes for CASSYSSRDTQYF.